A selection of T cell receptor beta chains follows, all from one sample in a study of blood T cell repertoires in COVID-19. Clones were read by immunoSEQ multiplex PCR, and TCRdb kept only the in-frame ones, dropping some. The data contain about 100,000 clones, roughly nine tenths of them seen just once; the ten biggest clones take up 2% to 2.5%. Material: peripheral blood. These receptors were obtained from a man in his fifties or sixties with active COVID-19. Each CDR3 is given with its conserved first and last residue.

TRBJ1-1 TRBV18 CASSLGHQNTEAFF
TRBJ1-6 TRBV19 CASSYRNSPLHF
TRBJ2-6 TRBV14 CASSPGDRGAGANVLTF
TRBJ2-5 TRBV5-1 CASSSGQLETQYF
TRBJ1-6 TRBV7-2 CASSFSNSPLHF
TRBJ2-5 TRBV14 CASSHQIQETQYF
TRBJ2-3 TRBV9 CASSVVPGTRDTQYF
TRBJ1-2 TRBV29-1 CSVKKGGSYGYTF
TRBJ1-1 TRBV14 CASSLQTDRKKAFF
TRBJ2-3 TRBV6-5 CASSYGRGDTQYF
TRBJ2-2 TRBV24-1 CATSGGQWTGELFF
TRBJ1-4 TRBV2 CASKRTHGGEKLFF
TRBJ1-1 TRBV5-1 CASKISDRSNTEAFF
TRBJ1-4 TRBV6-5 CASSYSRTGGGEKLFF
TRBJ2-3 TRBV30 CAWSVASGGLTDTQYF
TRBJ2-7 TRBV3-1/TRBV3-2 CASSQLRREQYF
TRBJ1-4 TRBV3-1/TRBV3-2 CASSQGAGTGEKLFF
TRBJ2-2 TRBV14 CASSQNRDGELFF
TRBJ1-2 TRBV28 CASRVETPAFGYTF
TRBJ1-3 TRBV9 CASSPQGASGNTIYF
TRBJ2-5 TRBV5-1 CASSSTWTVKETQYF
TRBJ1-1 TRBV19 CASSGWTGMNTEAFF
TRBJ2-4 TRBV5-8 CASSLRSGQGKNIQYF
TRBJ2-3 TRBV7-9 CASSLANRATDTQYF
TRBJ2-1 TRBV6-1 CASSEAPRGSYNEQFF
TRBJ1-1 TRBV12-5 CASGLVGQGTEAFF
TRBJ2-2 TRBV7-6 CASSPGLAANTGELFF
TRBJ1-4 TRBV3-1/TRBV3-2 CASSQRESGNEKLFF